This record covers a single T cell receptor (beta chain). This sample is part of a study of blood T cell repertoires in COVID-19. Turning to the study itself: Collection of acute and convalescent COVID-19 samples took place in the United States, Italy and Spain.

Per the study methods: It was from reference gene primer amplification that nucleated cell counts were estimated. Data came from immunoSEQ multiplex PCR; TCRdb stores just in-frame clones and leaves some out. That table gives V, J and clone size, and the DNA gave D and trimming. The repertoire holds approximately 130,000 clones, with 60% to 80% as singletons. The CDR3 has 15 residues. The germline gives CDR1 LGHNA, CDR2 YNFKEQ. Trimming stripped 0 bases from V and 0 bases from J, with 8 bases between. The TCR originated in a human donor in a cohort sampled during active COVID-19. The V gene is TRBV4-2, the J gene TRBJ1-2; a possible D gene is TRBD1 (5 bases). The sample was peripheral blood. The DNA of the CDR3 is TGTGCCAGCAGCCAAGATTCAGGGACTAACTATGGCTACACCTTC. This codes for CASSQDSGTNYGYTF.